Below, one T cell receptor beta chain is given with its context. No antigen is known for it. Unique molecular identifiers were used to barcode this TCRbeta library. TCRdb passed the PCR reads through MiXCR, listing each CDR3 protein once. This sample carries about 440,000 distinct CDR3 sequences, 43% of them seen once, and the ten largest clones take around a quarter. This entry comes from a study of T-cell reconstitution after alpha-beta-depleted transplantation in children. Overall study findings and caveats: Expanded graft clones, several hundred of them, were reportedly the source of alpha-beta T cells about two months after transplant. One year after transplant, T-cell counts and diversity came mostly from newly produced T cells. Some patients showed high day-60 TCRbeta diversity, which derived from surviving recipient T cells and thymic progenitors.

CDR3 length equals 13 residues. Germline lookup yields CDR1 SGHVS and CDR2 FNYEAQ. Trimming stripped 1 base from V and 8 bases from J, with 9 bases between. The chain employs TRBV7-6 and TRBJ2-1, with D unresolved. The source material was PBMCs, sampled before TCRalphabeta/CD19-depleted stem cell transplant. This sequence was found in a girl aged 2-10 years with aplastic anemia, due to receive a stem cell transplant. The CDR3 here is CASSLGLGHEQFF. As DNA, the CDR3 is TGTGCCAGCAGCTTAGGGCTAGGCCATGAGCAGTTCTTC. Looking up the rest from reference TRBV7-6 and TRBJ2-1 gives the full variable domain: GAGVSQSPRYKVTKRGQDVALRCDPISGHVSLYWYRQALGQGPEFLTYFNYEAQQDKSGLPNDRFSAERPEGSISTLTIQRTEQRDSAMYRCASSLGLGHEQFFGPGTRLTVL.